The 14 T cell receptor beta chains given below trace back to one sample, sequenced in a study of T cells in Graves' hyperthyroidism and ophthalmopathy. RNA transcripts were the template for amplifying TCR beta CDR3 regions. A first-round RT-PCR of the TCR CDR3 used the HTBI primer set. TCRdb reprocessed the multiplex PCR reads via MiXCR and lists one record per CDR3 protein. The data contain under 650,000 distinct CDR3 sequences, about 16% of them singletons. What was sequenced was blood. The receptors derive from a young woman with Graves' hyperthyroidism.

The CDR3 DNA is TGCAGCGTTTTGACAGGGGCAGAGACCCAGTACTTC. This codes for CSVLTGAETQYF. The chain recombines TRBV29-1 with TRBJ2-5; 8 bases map to TRBD1. From germline, CDR1 is SQVTM and CDR2 ANQGSEA. V shed 5 bases and J 4 bases; nucleotides not matched to a gene: 3. The CDR3 contains 12 residues.

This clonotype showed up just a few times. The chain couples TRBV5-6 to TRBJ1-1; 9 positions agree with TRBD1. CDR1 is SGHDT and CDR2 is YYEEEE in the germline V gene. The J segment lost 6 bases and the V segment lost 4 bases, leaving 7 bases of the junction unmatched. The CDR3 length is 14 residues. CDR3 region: CASSHGTGTSEAFF. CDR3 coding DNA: TGTGCCAGCAGCCACGGGACAGGGACCTCTGAAGCTTTCTTT.

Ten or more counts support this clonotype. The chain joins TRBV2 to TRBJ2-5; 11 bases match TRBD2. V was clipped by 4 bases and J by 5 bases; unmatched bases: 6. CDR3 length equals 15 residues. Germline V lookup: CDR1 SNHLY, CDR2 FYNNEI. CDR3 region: CASSGLAGNAETQYF. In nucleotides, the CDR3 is TGTGCCAGCAGTGGACTAGCGGGAAACGCGGAGACCCAGTACTTC.

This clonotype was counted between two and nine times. Written as DNA, the CDR3 is TGCAGCGTCGGACGGACCAACCCCAGGGATGGCTACACCTTC. Translating gives CSVGRTNPRDGYTF. The chain is built from TRBV29-1 and TRBJ1-2, with D tentatively TRBD1 (5 bases). This CDR3 is 14 amino acids long. Germline lookup yields CDR1 SQVTM and CDR2 ANQGSEA. The ends were cut back, 6 bases at V and 6 bases at J, with 20 bases in the middle.

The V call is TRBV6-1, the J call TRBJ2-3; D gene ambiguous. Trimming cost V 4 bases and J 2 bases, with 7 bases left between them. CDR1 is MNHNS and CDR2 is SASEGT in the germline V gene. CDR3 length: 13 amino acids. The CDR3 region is CASSAGLTDTQYF. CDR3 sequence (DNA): TGTGCCAGCAGTGCTGGGCTCACAGATACGCAGTATTTT.

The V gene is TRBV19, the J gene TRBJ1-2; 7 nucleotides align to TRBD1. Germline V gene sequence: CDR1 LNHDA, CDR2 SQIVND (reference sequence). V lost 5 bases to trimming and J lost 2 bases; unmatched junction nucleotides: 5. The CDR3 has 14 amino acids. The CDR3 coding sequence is TGTGCCAGTAGTTCCACAGGGGTGAACTATGGCTACACCTTC. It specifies CASSSTGVNYGYTF.

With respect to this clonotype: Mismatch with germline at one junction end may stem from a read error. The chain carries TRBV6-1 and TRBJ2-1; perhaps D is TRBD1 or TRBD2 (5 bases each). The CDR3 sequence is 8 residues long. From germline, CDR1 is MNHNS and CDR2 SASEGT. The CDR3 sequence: CASGDVIF. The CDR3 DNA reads TGTGCCAGTGGGGACGTCATCTTC.

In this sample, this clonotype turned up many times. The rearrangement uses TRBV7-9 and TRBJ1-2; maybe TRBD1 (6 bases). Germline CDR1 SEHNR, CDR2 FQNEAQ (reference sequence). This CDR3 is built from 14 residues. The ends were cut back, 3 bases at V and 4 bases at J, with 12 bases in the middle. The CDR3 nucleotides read TGTGCCAGCAGCTTCGAGGCAGGGGCCTATGGCTACACCTTC. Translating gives CASSFEAGAYGYTF.

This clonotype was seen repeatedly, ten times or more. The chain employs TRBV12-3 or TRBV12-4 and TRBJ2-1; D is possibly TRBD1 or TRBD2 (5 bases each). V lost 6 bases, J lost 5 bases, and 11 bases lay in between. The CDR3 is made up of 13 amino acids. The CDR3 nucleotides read TGTGCCAGCAGCCGGGACGTTCACAATGAGCAGTTCTTC. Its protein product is CASSRDVHNEQFF.

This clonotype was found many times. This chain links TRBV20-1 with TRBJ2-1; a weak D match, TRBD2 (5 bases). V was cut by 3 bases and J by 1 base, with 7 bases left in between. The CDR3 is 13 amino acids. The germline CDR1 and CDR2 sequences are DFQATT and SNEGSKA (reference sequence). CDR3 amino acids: CSASVASYNEQFF. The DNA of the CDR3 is TGCAGTGCTAGCGTAGCGTCCTACAATGAGCAGTTCTTC.

The DNA of the CDR3 is TGTGCCAGCAGCCAAGACCTGCGGCGGGTGCCGGTCGAATTGAGGGAGCTGTTTTTT. Its protein product is CASSQDLRRVPVELRELFF. This sequence joins TRBV3-1 and TRBJ2-2; D is perhaps TRBD2 (5 bases). The CDR3 length is 19 residues. Germline CDR1 and CDR2: LGHDT and YNNKEL (reference sequence). With 0 bases removed from V and 9 bases from J, the gap between germline ends came to 26 bases.

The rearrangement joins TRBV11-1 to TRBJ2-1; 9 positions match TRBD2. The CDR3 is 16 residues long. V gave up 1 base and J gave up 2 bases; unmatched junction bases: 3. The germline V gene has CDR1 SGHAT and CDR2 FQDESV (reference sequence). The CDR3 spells CASSLELAGAYNEQFF. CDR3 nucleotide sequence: TGTGCCAGCAGCTTAGAACTAGCGGGCGCCTACAATGAGCAGTTCTTC.

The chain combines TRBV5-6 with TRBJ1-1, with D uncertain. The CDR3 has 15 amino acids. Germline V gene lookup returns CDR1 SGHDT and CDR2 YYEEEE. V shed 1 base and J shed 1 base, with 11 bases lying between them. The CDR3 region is CASSLTARWNTEAFF. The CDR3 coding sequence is TGTGCCAGCAGCTTGACAGCACGCTGGAACACTGAAGCTTTCTTT.

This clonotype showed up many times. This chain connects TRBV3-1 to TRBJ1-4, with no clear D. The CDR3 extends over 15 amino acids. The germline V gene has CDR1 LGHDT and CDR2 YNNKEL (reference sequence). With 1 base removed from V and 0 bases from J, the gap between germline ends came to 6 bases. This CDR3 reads CASSQVTATNEKLFF. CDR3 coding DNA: TGTGCCAGCAGCCAAGTTACTGCAACTAATGAAAAACTGTTTTTT.